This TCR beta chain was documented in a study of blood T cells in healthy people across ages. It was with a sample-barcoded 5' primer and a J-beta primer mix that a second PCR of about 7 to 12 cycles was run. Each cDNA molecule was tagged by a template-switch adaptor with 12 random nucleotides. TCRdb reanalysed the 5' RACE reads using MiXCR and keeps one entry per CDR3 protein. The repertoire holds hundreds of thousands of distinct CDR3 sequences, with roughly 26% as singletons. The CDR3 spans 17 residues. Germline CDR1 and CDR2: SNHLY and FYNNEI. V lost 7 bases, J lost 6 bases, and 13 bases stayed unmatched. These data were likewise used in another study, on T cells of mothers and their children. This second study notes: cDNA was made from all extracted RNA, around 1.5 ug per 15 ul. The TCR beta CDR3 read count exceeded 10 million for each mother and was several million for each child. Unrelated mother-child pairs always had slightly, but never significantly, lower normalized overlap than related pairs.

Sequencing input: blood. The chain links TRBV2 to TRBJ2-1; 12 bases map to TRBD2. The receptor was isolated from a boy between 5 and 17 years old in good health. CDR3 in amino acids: CASKARTSGGPGNEQFF. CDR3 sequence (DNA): TGTGCCAGCAAGGCACGAACTAGCGGGGGGCCAGGCAATGAGCAGTTCTTC. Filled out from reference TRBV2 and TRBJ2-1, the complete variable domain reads EPEVTQTPSHQVTQMGQEVILRCVPISNHLYFYWYRQILGQKVEFLVSFYNNEISEKSEIFDDQFSVERPDGSNFTLKIRSTKLEDSAMYFCASKARTSGGPGNEQFFGPGTRLTVL.